This TCR beta chain was retrieved from a study of T cell responses to AZD1222 COVID-19 vaccine listed by TCRdb under 2021. At the level of the whole study: TCR sequencing covered approximately 230 trial participants: some 210 given two doses of AZD1222 and 26 given two doses of MenACWY control vaccine. Trial participants were enrolled by age into subgroups of 18-55, 56-69 and 70-plus years, and around 150, 28 and 57 TCR-sequenced participants, respectively, were included in these subgroups.

Reading the label with the study, this specimen's time point is: about 28 days (+/-7) after the second vaccine dose. AZD1222 recipients with second doses at about 4 weeks or about 12 weeks were pooled, because spike-specific TCR depth and breadth did not differ between schedules. The vaccinee samples were drawn from two UK trials, COV001 and COV002, one of which was a single-blind randomized controlled phase 2/3 trial testing AZD1222 (ChAdOx1 nCoV-19) in healthy adults. For TCRbeta chain sequencing, PBMC samples were collected from trial participants at day 0 and at day 28 after the second dose. Comments on this clone: Its antigen remains undetermined. Base qualities are not recorded, but no much larger clone differs from it by a single base.

General findings and caveats noted by the study authors: Conclusions about previously exposed vaccinees are limited because only six or seven AZD1222 recipients were SARS-CoV-2 seropositive at baseline. Vaccine-associated CD4 TCRs spanned the whole spike protein, with dominant responses in regions 160-218 and 743-854. Nearly half of unique spike-specific TCRs reportedly recognized epitopes outside regions mutated in the B.1.351 and B.1.1.7 variants. Most participants were white British and females outnumbered males, and the authors suggested that clonal diversity may have been underestimated. Spike-specific TCR breadth and depth rose significantly after two AZD1222 doses compared with day 0 and with MenACWY recipients. Because no samples from the day 14 peak response were available, repertoires could be characterized only after the peak T cell response. In the small 56-69-year group, the increase in depth fell short of significance, most likely because of low power.

Trimming leaves V shorter by 6 bases and J shorter by 6 bases, with the junction holding 3 bases beyond the gene matches. From its cysteine to its phenylalanine, the CDR3 spans 11 amino acids. The DNA shown is the 33-base CDR3, in frame from base 1. CDR1 and CDR2 (SQVTM, ANQGSEA) derive from the germline V gene. The CDR3 regions of human TCRbeta chains were analyzed by immunosequencing. Per the authors' processing: Repertoire TCRs were matched against a reference library of SARS-CoV-2-specific TCRs generated with the MIRA antigen-specificity platform. Breadth meant the fraction of unique TCRs that were SARS-CoV-2-associated, whereas depth meant the fraction of total T cells that were SARS-CoV-2-associated. Using the MIRA data, each spike-specific TCR was assigned both to the spike region to which the TCR was reactive and to a CD4 or CD8 class. Log10-transformed breadth and depth values were compared by one-way ANOVA with Sidak's multiple comparisons tests. TCRdb took this table from immuneACCESS and kept in-frame rearrangements with V and J called. Such tables lack part of the clones; where checked against another copy, unresolved V genes explain under half of the gap, and the rest is unexplained. The DNA gave D and trimming, while V, J and clone size come from that table. The sample profile shows over 75,000 clones; about 83% of them were found once. Together, the top ten hold more than 9% of the sample.

This receptor was obtained from an adult who received the AZD1222 COVID-19 vaccine. Rearrangement joined TRBV29-1 to TRBJ1-1; 8 of the junction bases match TRBD1. This sample comprised peripheral blood, obtained 28 days after the second AZD1222 dose. The CDR3 amino acid sequence is: CSVGQGPEAFF. The DNA reads as follows: TGCAGCGTCGGACAGGGACCTGAAGCTTTCTTT.